This T cell receptor beta chain appears in the sequencing data of a study of cytomegalovirus exposure and HLA in healthy donors. Study information: An early data release held around 80 million unique TCRs from HLA-typed donors. Study results and caveats: In a later analysis, at a false discovery rate of 0.05, about 17,000 TCR beta sequences matched HLA alleles. TCR beta V- and J-gene trimming, according to a later analysis, was linked to a missense DCLRE1C variant. A previous analysis found most TCR beta V segments productive roughly 87% or roughly 30% of the time.

PCR was performed using 60 Vbeta and 13 Jbeta primers. The assay was immunoSEQ multiplex PCR, and TCRdb's table has in-frame clones only and misses some. The sample gives some 180,000 clones, 60% to 85% of which show up once; around 1.5% is in the top ten. Of note for this clone: Its target is not known.

The sample was PBMCs. The TCR comes from a man younger than 35 in good health and CMV-seronegative.

Written as DNA, the CDR3 is TGTGCCAGCAGTACTAGACAGGGGGCGCGCAGCATTCAGTACTTC. Its translation: CASSTRQGARSIQYF. This chain uses TRBV28 with TRBJ2-4; TRBD1 agrees at 10 bases. V shed 5 bases and J 9 bases; nucleotides not matched to a gene: 10. The CDR3 is 15 amino acids. Germline CDR1 reads MDHEN; CDR2 reads SYDVKM.